This TCR beta chain is drawn from a study of regulatory T cells in long-lasting Graves disease. Study-level findings and limits: Whereas new patients shared 966 public clonotypes, persistent patients shared more, at about 2,700.

In this sample, this clonotype turned up many times. Its specificity is not known. Construction of the TCR beta libraries employed iRepertoire HTBI primers in conjunction with Arm-PCR of CDR3 regions. TCRdb recomputed calls from the multiplex PCR reads with MiXCR, one row per CDR3 protein. Of roughly 360,000 distinct CDR3 sequences listed, approximately 12% are singletons. Documented time point: newly diagnosed GD, antithyroid drugs for less than 3 months. After RNA was extracted from PBMCs, the TCR library was made from it. In addition, the sample was reused for a study of T cells in Graves' hyperthyroidism and ophthalmopathy. From that report: An initial round of RT-PCR targeting the TCR CDR3 relied on the HTBI primer set.

The receptor's source is a woman between 18 and 30 years old with Graves disease. This material consisted of peripheral blood mononuclear cells (PBMCs), taken at new diagnosis, from a patient treated with antithyroid drugs.

In DNA, the CDR3 is TGTGCCAGCAGCGTAGATCTAGAGACCCAGTACTTC. Translating gives CASSVDLETQYF. The chain recombines TRBV9 with TRBJ2-5, with unresolved D. The CDR3 spans 12 residues. V gave up 0 bases and J gave up 4 bases, with 4 bases separating them. Germline assignment: CDR1 SGDLS and CDR2 YYNGEE.